Following are 29 T cell receptor beta chains from one sample sequenced in a study of cytomegalovirus exposure and HLA in healthy donors. PCR primers comprised 60 Vbeta and 13 Jbeta primers. Assay used: immunoSEQ multiplex PCR; TCRdb lists only in-frame clones, some missing. The sample holds just over 150,000 clones; less than 90% are singletons and the top ten take around 5.8%. Sequenced input: PBMCs. These receptors came from a male donor in good health and CMV-seropositive.

The genes are TRBV2 and TRBJ2-1; D is perhaps TRBD2 (6 bases). Germline V lookup: CDR1 SNHLY, CDR2 FYNNEI. Trimming pared 6 bases from V and 0 bases from J, leaving 15 bases between. The CDR3 extends over 16 amino acids. The CDR3 DNA is TGTGCCAGCAGACCTAAAAGGGGACTCTCCTACAATGAGCAGTTCTTC. Protein: CASRPKRGLSYNEQFF.

The rearrangement links TRBV6-5 to TRBJ2-1, with no clear D. Germline V gives CDR1 MNHEY, CDR2 SVGAGI. This CDR3 region has 15 residues. Trimming cost V 1 base and J 0 bases, with 7 bases left between them. CDR3 coding DNA: TGTGCCAGCAGTTACTTCTTGAGCTCCTACAATGAGCAGTTCTTC. It specifies CASSYFLSSYNEQFF.

V gene TRBV11-2 combines with J gene TRBJ2-7; 9 nucleotides agree with TRBD2. The CDR3 contains 16 residues. The trim removed 5 bases at V and 0 bases at J, leaving 8 bases unmatched. Per germline, CDR1 SGHAT and CDR2 FQNNGV. The CDR3 nucleotides read TGTGCCAGCAGCCAGGGACTAGCTTCTAGCTCCTACGAGCAGTACTTC. As protein: CASSQGLASSSYEQYF.

The genes are TRBV4-3 and TRBJ2-2; 7 nucleotides agree with TRBD1. The V segment lost 0 bases and the J segment 0 bases; nucleotides outside the gene matches: 7. This CDR3 is built from 18 residues. Germline V gene data show CDR1 as LGHNA and CDR2 as YSLEER. The CDR3 loop reads CASSQEDPTGTNTGELFF. The CDR3 nucleotides are TGCGCCAGCAGCCAAGAGGATCCGACAGGGACGAACACCGGGGAGCTGTTTTTT.

This chain links TRBV6-1 with TRBJ2-1, with D maybe TRBD2 (6 bases). The V and J ends lost 6 bases and 10 bases respectively, with 16 bases between them. CDR1 is MNHNS, CDR2 SASEGT, per germline. The CDR3 covers 13 residues. Here the CDR3 DNA reads TGTGCCAGCAGACAGCGGACTATCAGCGAGCAGTTCTTC. Amino acid sequence: CASRQRTISEQFF.

This chain uses TRBV4-3 with TRBJ2-1, with 7 positions matching TRBD2. The CDR3 contains 15 residues. V shed 4 bases and J 7 bases; nucleotides not matched to a gene: 10. Germline V gives CDR1 LGHNA, CDR2 YSLEER. The CDR3 region has the DNA TGCGCCAGCAGCCGCGCGGGAGCTTCCGGTAATGAGCAGTTCTTC. As protein: CASSRAGASGNEQFF.

The rearrangement joins TRBV5-5 to TRBJ2-5, with 7 bases that match TRBD2. This CDR3 contains 16 residues. Germline CDR1 and CDR2: SGHKS and YYEKEE (reference sequence). The ends lost 0 bases at V and 5 bases at J; junction bases unmatched: 10. The CDR3 sequence: CASSLDRGVPEETQYF. In DNA, the CDR3 is TGTGCCAGCAGCTTGGACCGGGGGGTTCCAGAGGAGACCCAGTACTTC.

The chain employs TRBV6-5 and TRBJ1-1, with 7 bases fitting TRBD1. CDR1 and CDR2 from the germline V gene are MNHEY and SVGAGI. The CDR3 runs to 13 residues. The V and J ends lost 0 bases and 11 bases, in that order; junction bases with no gene match: 6. The CDR3 region has the DNA TGTGCCAGCAGTTACTCCAACCAGGGGGTTGCTTTCTTT. This sequence encodes CASSYSNQGVAFF.

This clone was detected ten times or more. This specimen includes other DNA sequences encoding the same CDR3. CDR3 DNA: TGTGCCAGCAGTTACTCTCGGAGCAGTTATGGCTACACCTTC. Its translation: CASSYSRSSYGYTF. The gene calls are TRBV6-5 and TRBJ1-2; D is unclear. The length of the CDR3 is 14 residues. V was cut by 0 bases and J by 5 bases, with 10 bases left in between. The germline CDR1 and CDR2 sequences are MNHEY and SVGAGI.

The chain carries TRBV6-6 and TRBJ2-7; D is undetermined. V dropped 6 bases and J dropped 0 bases, with 15 bases sitting between them. This CDR3 has 15 residues. From germline, CDR1 is MNHNY and CDR2 SVGAGI (reference sequence). CDR3 DNA: TGTGCCAGCAGCAATTTAGTCCGGAGCTCCTACGAGCAGTACTTC. Its translation: CASSNLVRSSYEQYF.

The V gene is TRBV7-9, the J gene TRBJ2-1, with 15 bases identical to TRBD2. The CDR3 spans 15 residues. The germline CDR1 and CDR2 sequences are SEHNR and FQNEAQ (reference sequence). The J segment lost 8 bases and the V segment lost 5 bases, leaving 4 bases of the junction unmatched. The CDR3 spells CASSTGLAGGDEQFF. DNA of the CDR3: TGTGCCAGCAGCACCGGACTAGCGGGAGGGGATGAGCAGTTCTTC. The complete variable domain, with remaining parts taken from reference TRBV7-9 and TRBJ2-1, reads DTGVSQNPRHKITKRGQNVTFRCDPISEHNRLYWYRQTLGQGPEFLTYFQNEAQLEKSRLLSDRFSAERPKGSFSTLEIQRTEQGDSAMYLCASSTGLAGGDEQFFGPGTRLTVL.

This chain uses TRBV30 with TRBJ2-3; no definite D call. Trimming took 1 base from V and 7 from J, leaving 9 bases between them. The CDR3 covers 12 residues. CDR1 and CDR2 from the germline V gene are GTSNPN and SVGIG (reference sequence). CDR3 amino acids: CAWSGLGNTQYF. As DNA, the CDR3 is TGTGCCTGGAGTGGACTTGGAAATACGCAGTATTTT.

DNA for the CDR3: TGTGCCAGCAGTCTTGGCGGGGCACTCTCTGGAAACACCATATATTTT. Its protein product is CASSLGGALSGNTIYF. The J gene is TRBJ1-3, the V gene TRBV11-2, with a weak D call TRBD1 (5 bases). Germline CDR1 and CDR2: SGHAT and FQNNGV. This CDR3 is built from 16 residues. Trimming took off 6 bases at V and 0 bases at J, with 15 bases between the two ends.

The count of this clone is one. The V gene is TRBV5-1, the J gene TRBJ2-7; TRBD1 is a possible D gene (5 bases). This CDR3 contains 14 residues. With 5 bases removed from V and 0 bases from J, the gap between germline ends came to 12 bases. CDR1 is SGHRS and CDR2 is YFSETQ in the germline V gene. The CDR3, as DNA: TGCGCCAGCAGACCCAGGGTGGACTCCTACGAGCAGTACTTC. This codes for CASRPRVDSYEQYF.

The genes are TRBV7-6 and TRBJ2-7; 13 nucleotides agree with TRBD2. V lost 0 bases and J lost 4; bases outside the gene matches: 3. Germline-derived CDR1 and CDR2 are SGHVS and FNYEAQ. This CDR3 is built from 16 residues. The DNA of the CDR3 is TGTGCCAGCAGCTTAGCCGGGACTAGCGGGGCTTACGAGCAGTACTTC. Its translation: CASSLAGTSGAYEQYF. Together with reference TRBV7-6 and TRBJ2-7, the CDR3 gives the full variable domain: GAGVSQSPRYKVTKRGQDVALRCDPISGHVSLYWYRQALGQGPEFLTYFNYEAQQDKSGLPNDRFSAERPEGSISTLTIQRTEQRDSAMYRCASSLAGTSGAYEQYFGPGTRLTVT.

V and J are TRBV10-3 and TRBJ2-5, with a possible D match to TRBD1 (6 bases). Trimming shortened V by 7 bases and J by 2 bases, and 14 bases separated the two germline ends. Per germline, CDR1 ENHRY and CDR2 SYGVKD. The CDR3 length is 14 residues. CDR3 DNA: TGTGCCATCAAAACAGGGTTTTTTCAAGAGACCCAGTACTTC. This codes for CAIKTGFFQETQYF.

The chain uses TRBV30 and TRBJ1-3; D might be TRBD1 (6 bases). There are 14 residues in the CDR3. V lost 5 bases to trimming and J lost 3 bases, with 14 bases between them. Germline CDR1 is GTSNPN and CDR2 is SVGIG (reference sequence). CDR3 nucleotide sequence: TGTGCCTGGGAGGCAGGGGCCTTTGGAAACACCATATATTTT. Its protein is CAWEAGAFGNTIYF.

The chain recombines TRBV19 with TRBJ2-1; 14 nucleotides match TRBD2. V lost 5 bases, J lost 10 bases, and 10 bases stayed unmatched. The germline gives CDR1 LNHDA, CDR2 SQIVND (reference sequence). The CDR3 has 16 amino acids. CDR3 residues: CASSVTGLAGEGEQFF. The CDR3, as DNA: TGTGCCAGTAGTGTAACGGGACTAGCGGGAGAAGGGGAGCAGTTCTTC.

The chain couples TRBV28 to TRBJ2-5, with 7 bases matching TRBD1. Losses at the gene ends were 6 bases for V and 0 bases for J; bases not matched to a gene: 10. The CDR3 runs to 16 residues. The germline CDR1 and CDR2 sequences are MDHEN and SYDVKM. Here the CDR3 reads CASSLTTGTDQETQYF. The CDR3 nucleotides are TGTGCCAGCAGCCTTACCACAGGGACAGACCAAGAGACCCAGTACTTC.

The rearrangement uses TRBV7-9 and TRBJ2-1; 9 nucleotides line up with TRBD1. This CDR3 contains 15 residues. The germline CDR1 and CDR2 sequences are SEHNR and FQNEAQ (reference sequence). The ends lost 4 bases at V and 5 bases at J; junction bases unmatched: 6. DNA for the CDR3: TGTGCCAGCAGCTCGGTTAGGGACAGGGACAATGAGCAGTTCTTC. Translation: CASSSVRDRDNEQFF.

The chain carries TRBV19 and TRBJ1-4; weak D call: TRBD1 (6 bases). Trimming left V 7 bases short and J 6 bases short, with 18 bases between. In germline, CDR1 is LNHDA, CDR2 SQIVND (reference sequence). This CDR3 comprises 15 residues. This CDR3 is CASNPRQETYEKLFF. The DNA of the CDR3 is TGTGCCAGTAACCCTAGACAGGAGACATATGAAAAACTGTTTTTT.

The chain carries TRBV2 and TRBJ1-4, with 8 bases identical to TRBD1. The germline CDR1 and CDR2 sequences are SNHLY and FYNNEI. V gave up 9 bases and J gave up 10 bases; unmatched junction bases: 7. This CDR3 has 12 amino acids. CDR3 residues: CASRTGYGKLFF. Here the CDR3 DNA reads TGTGCCAGTAGGACAGGGTATGGAAAACTGTTTTTT.

The chain has TRBV7-2 and TRBJ2-7; D is perhaps TRBD1 (6 bases). From germline, CDR1 is SGHTA and CDR2 FQGNSA. Trimming removed 3 bases at V and 7 bases at J, with 19 bases between. The CDR3 contains 15 residues. As DNA, the CDR3 is TGTGCCAGCAGCTTCATAGGGTCCGGGACACAAGAGCAGTACTTC. Its translation is CASSFIGSGTQEQYF.

The chain employs TRBV2 and TRBJ2-3; 9 bases match TRBD1. V shed 5 bases, J shed 3 bases, and the junction held 12 bases outside the gene matches. There are 17 residues in the CDR3. Germline CDR1 SNHLY, CDR2 FYNNEI. This CDR3 reads CASSRVGQGLWTDTQYF. Here the CDR3 DNA reads TGTGCCAGCAGTCGTGTCGGACAGGGGTTATGGACAGATACGCAGTATTTT.

The chain uses TRBV9 and TRBJ2-7; TRBD2 aligns across 10 bases. Germline V gives CDR1 SGDLS, CDR2 YYNGEE. The CDR3 is 14 residues long. V was clipped by 0 bases and J by 6 bases; unmatched bases: 3. CDR3 coding DNA: TGTGCCAGCAGCGTAGGACTAGCGGGCGCCGAGCAGTACTTC. Protein product: CASSVGLAGAEQYF.

This rearrangement joins TRBV7-9 to TRBJ1-5, with TRBD1 as a possible D gene (5 bases). The V gene's germline CDR1 is SEHNR and CDR2 FQNEAQ (reference sequence). The V end was cut by 5 bases, the J end by 6 bases, with 20 bases between. This CDR3 spans 16 amino acids. This chain's CDR3 is CASSGGGSKPTQPQHF. CDR3 coding DNA: TGTGCCAGCAGCGGGGGGGGTTCTAAGCCTACTCAGCCCCAGCATTTT.

V gene TRBV7-9 combines with J gene TRBJ1-1; D is ambiguous. Germline CDR1 and CDR2: SEHNR and FQNEAQ (reference sequence). The CDR3 length is 12 residues. Trimming cost V 2 bases and J 7 bases, with 8 bases left between them. The DNA for the CDR3 is TGTGCCAGCAGCTTACCAGGCAATGAAGCTTTCTTT. Residues: CASSLPGNEAFF.

The table lists this clone with a few counts. Other DNA variants within this sample encode the same CDR3. The chain uses TRBV9 and TRBJ2-7; D may be TRBD2 (6 bases). CDR1 and CDR2 (germline): SGDLS, YYNGEE. The length of the CDR3 is 14 residues. V lost 0 bases and J 6 bases, leaving 13 bases between the germline ends. CDR3 sequence reads: CASSVVGQGGEQYF. In DNA, the CDR3 is TGTGCCAGCAGCGTAGTGGGGCAGGGAGGCGAGCAGTACTTC.

The CDR3 DNA sequence: TGCGCCAGCAGCTTGGATACTAGCGGGACGAACACCGGGGAGCTGTTTTTT. As protein: CASSLDTSGTNTGELFF. V is TRBV5-1 and J is TRBJ2-2; 10 positions agree with TRBD2. Germline V gene sequence: CDR1 SGHRS, CDR2 YFSETQ. The CDR3 loop spans 17 amino acids. J was trimmed by 0 bases and V by 0 bases; bases with no gene match: 2.